One sample yielded the 8 T cell receptor beta chains listed below, sequenced in a study of cytomegalovirus exposure and HLA in healthy donors. Primers included in the PCR were 60 Vbeta and 13 Jbeta primers. Profiled with immunoSEQ multiplex PCR; TCRdb holds only in-frame clones, not every one. The sample carries 140,000 to 150,000 clones, around 10% recorded once. The sequencing sample was made of PBMCs. These receptors were collected from a male donor in good health and CMV-seronegative.

The rearrangement uses TRBV30 and TRBJ2-1; tentatively, D is TRBD2 (5 bases). This CDR3 is built from 15 residues. The germline V and J ends were trimmed by 2 bases and 0 bases, with 11 bases remaining between them. CDR1 GTSNPN and CDR2 SVGIG come from the germline V gene (reference sequence). The CDR3 DNA sequence: TGTGCCTGGAGTAAGGAGGTTCCCTCCTACAATGAGCAGTTCTTC. Translated, it gives CAWSKEVPSYNEQFF.

This chain joins TRBV28 and TRBJ2-3; tentative D call: TRBD2 (5 bases). Trimming took off 3 bases at V and 7 bases at J, with 20 bases between the two ends. CDR1 is MDHEN and CDR2 is SYDVKM in the germline V gene. The length of the CDR3 is 16 residues. Written as DNA, the CDR3 is TGTGCCAGCAGTTTGCATTCGACGAGGGAGTTTAATACGCAGTATTTT. Its protein is CASSLHSTREFNTQYF.

The chain combines TRBV5-1 with TRBJ1-3; D gene uncertain. Germline CDR1 reads SGHRS; CDR2 reads YFSETQ. This CDR3 is built from 14 residues. V was pared by 9 bases and J by 0 bases, with 13 bases between. In DNA, the CDR3 is TGCGCCACCCAAGAGGGTACCTCTGGAAACACCATATATTTT. Residues: CATQEGTSGNTIYF. The whole variable domain, filled in from reference TRBV5-1 and TRBJ1-3, reads KAGVTQTPRYLIKTRGQQVTLSCSPISGHRSVSWYQQTPGQGLQFLFEYFSETQRNKGNFPGRFSGRQFSNSRSEMNVSTLELGDSALYLCATQEGTSGNTIYFGEGSWLTVV.

The V gene is TRBV7-2, the J gene TRBJ1-2; perhaps TRBD1 as D (6 bases). This CDR3 is built from 15 residues. Trimming left V 5 bases short and J 0 bases short, with 13 bases between. Germline CDR1 is SGHTA and CDR2 is FQGNSA. The CDR3 here is CASSPRGNANYGYTF. Written as DNA, the CDR3 is TGTGCCAGCAGCCCGAGGGGGAACGCTAACTATGGCTACACCTTC.

In this sample, this clone turned up a few times. The rearrangement links TRBV9 to TRBJ1-5; D not resolved. The germline CDR1 and CDR2 sequences are SGDLS and YYNGEE. Trimming shortened V by 1 base and J by 2 bases, and 4 bases separated the two germline ends. This CDR3 contains 13 residues. The DNA of the CDR3 is TGTGCCAGCAGCGTACAGGGCAATCAGCCCCAGCATTTT. It yields the protein CASSVQGNQPQHF.

This clone showed up just a few times. V and J are TRBV4-2 and TRBJ1-1; TRBD1 matches at 8 bases. V shed 3 bases, J shed 6 bases, and the junction held 12 bases outside the gene matches. CDR1 LGHNA and CDR2 YNFKEQ come from the germline V gene. The CDR3 consists of 16 residues. The CDR3 sequence: CASSHHMDRADAEAFF. The CDR3 nucleotides are TGTGCCAGCAGCCATCATATGGACAGGGCCGACGCTGAAGCTTTCTTT.

V usage is TRBV30 and J usage is TRBJ1-2, with D possibly being TRBD1 (5 bases). V lost 2 bases, J lost 7 bases, and 17 bases lay in between. Per the germline V gene, CDR1 is GTSNPN and CDR2 is SVGIG (reference sequence). The CDR3 loop spans 14 amino acids. The chain's CDR3 is CAWSLPAGGGGYTF. The CDR3 DNA follows: TGTGCCTGGAGTCTCCCGGCGGGGGGTGGTGGCTACACCTTC.

The chain is built from TRBV7-8 and TRBJ1-1; D might be TRBD1 (5 bases). V lost 4 bases to trimming and J lost 5 bases, with 11 bases between them. The CDR3 length is 13 residues. Germline V gene data show CDR1 as SGHVS and CDR2 as FQNEAQ. CDR3: CASSSLEGTEAFF. For the CDR3, the DNA is TGTGCCAGCAGCTCTCTGGAGGGGACTGAAGCTTTCTTT.